This TCR beta chain came from a study of shared clonotypes between healthy human individuals (dated by TCRdb to about 2020). A note on the overall study: A couple of women and a few men aged 18 to 49 years were included in the cohort. Libraries were prepared and TCR repertoires were sequenced by different laboratories using diverse techniques, in order to increase sequencing depth and limit assay-specific biases. Each donor's leukapheresis produced roughly between roughly 0.85 and 9.5 billion PBMCs. For each donor, three plates each were used for CD4 naive and CD4 memory, two plates were used for CD8 naive, and one plate was used for CD8 memory. To estimate repertoire size and how much clonotype sharing occurs between individuals, the study deeply sequenced the blood TCR repertoires of roughly 5 healthy adults.

Using the deep immunoSEQ assay, TCR CDR3 regions were amplified from genomic DNA by multiplex PCR. For each cell subset, the extracted genomic DNA was distributed evenly across all wells of several immunoSEQ 96-well plates, and each plate served as one replicate. Each replicate PCR for sorted subsets received about 200 ng genomic DNA, equal to roughly 30,000 T cell genomes. Purified libraries were quantified with a Qubit 3.0 fluorometer, sized on a Bioanalyzer 2100, and re-quantified with the KAPA Library Quantification kit. Every immunoSEQ 96-well plate was sequenced on a dedicated single-read 150-cycle Illumina NextSeq 550 flow cell. Turning to the authors' computational methods: The immunoSEQ output contained only junctional sequences without quality scores, so filtering could not match that applied to full-length reads. To assign V/J genes and CDR3, sequences were annotated using PyIR, a Python wrapper for IgBLAST v1.9, with IMGT germline references. Any read was removed if the V/J assignment was weak (E-value above 1e-6), the CDR3 was missing, or the read contained stop codons, out-of-frame junctions, or ambiguous translated residues. V3J clonotypes were defined as sequences sharing the same inferred V gene, J gene, and CDR3 amino acid sequence. Percentage overlap between repertoires was calculated by dividing the number of shared unique clonotypes by the size of the smaller repertoire. Three approaches were used to assess repertoire richness: RTK rarefaction, the Chao1 estimator, and Recon v2.1 estimates of unobserved clonotypes. Generation probabilities were computed with OLGA for all TCRbeta clonotypes obtained by the gDNA method from several donors. TCRdb obtained this table from immuneACCESS and retained in-frame rearrangements with V and J assigned. These tables miss some clones; where compared with another copy, unresolved V genes account for less than half of the shortfall, and the remainder is unexplained. V and J calls and clone size are given by that table; D and trimming were obtained from the DNA. Present in this sample are some 2.1 million clones, 93% of which were seen just once. More than 1.5% of the sample belongs to the ten largest clones.

For the CD8 naive samples, CD45RO-negative cells were positively selected for CCR7, yielding a CD45RA+CCR7+ population from which TemRA cells were excluded. Healthy HIV-negative adults with no recently reported acute infections or vaccinations were included as donors. Every donor was a Caucasian adult living in Nashville, Tennessee, USA. After blood collection by leukapheresis, PBMCs were isolated using Ficoll-Histopaque density gradient centrifugation and then cryopreserved in the vapor phase of liquid nitrogen. Analytical flow cytometry was used to check the purity and quantity of each magnetically sorted T cell population. Each sorted fraction had its genomic DNA isolated and then quantified by UV absorbance on a Nanodrop 2000c. As regards this clone: Its antigen is not yet known. The record has no base qualities; no much larger clone is one base away.

CDR1 and CDR2 were assigned from the germline V gene as SGDLS and YYNGEE. The trim is 4 bases for V and 8 bases for J, with a gap of 16 bases between the germline ends. The CDR3, from cysteine to phenylalanine, totals 14 residues. The CDR3 DNA has 42 bases and is translated from base 1. The research as a whole found: Clonotypes shared by all four sorted-subset donors showed higher generation probabilities than non-shared clonotypes. Pairwise subsampling indicated that sequencing depth was expected to affect the degree of clonotype sharing among donors. Rarefaction of sorted-subset datasets indicated incomplete sequencing despite the large sequencing depth. Sampling was limited to blood, and TCR repertoires in tissue likely differ from TCR repertoires in blood. Sharing across a handful of donors was observed for about 4.8% of naive CD4, 3% to 3.5% of naive CD8, 2% to 2.5% of memory CD4, and roughly 0.4% of memory CD8 clonotypes. The small number of donors limited the genetic and exposure-history diversity represented. Naive subsets generally had larger estimated clonotype richness than memory subsets.

The TCR sequence derives from a man between 18 and 35 years old in good health. Some clones in this sample may be carry-over from other donors' samples. Sample: naive CD8+ T cells from PBMCs. The intended sense of this specimen's cell subset or site label: CD45RA+CCR7+. This receptor chain uses TRBV9 and TRBJ2-1, with TRBD2 perhaps the D gene, on 6 matching bases. Here the CDR3 is given as CASSLGLSWDEQFF. In nucleotide form, the sequence is TGTGCCAGCAGCCTGGGACTGTCCTGGGATGAGCAGTTCTTC. Reference TRBV9 and TRBJ2-1 proteins supply the regions before and after the CDR3; the full variable domain is: DSGVTQTPKHLITATGQRVTLRCSPRSGDLSVYWYQQSLDQGLQFLIQYYNGEERAKGNILERFSAQQFPDLHSELNLSSLELGDSALYFCASSLGLSWDEQFFGPGTRLTVL.